This is a list of T cell receptor beta chains from one sample in a study of T cell repertoires in cytomegalovirus infection. TCRdb used MiXCR to reprocess the reads, holding one entry per CDR3 protein. The data show over 100,000 distinct CDR3 sequences, under 30% seen once. Their cognate antigens are unknown. The sequencing used CD8+ T cells from cultured PBMCs, collected from culture after CMV antigen stimulation. These receptors all stem from a human donor in good health (CMV status not recorded). Some clones in this sample may be carry-over from other donors' samples. Both conserved end residues are part of each CDR3. The order of the fields is D gene, V gene, J gene, clone size, CDR3 protein, CDR3 DNA. The D gene is left open where the match is weak. Where a row states a size, it is once, few, many or the class of an expanded clone; other rows omit it.

D gene: TRBD2
V gene: TRBV7-9
J gene: TRBJ2-3
clone size: .
CDR3 protein: CASSSQRGRSTDTQYF
CDR3 DNA: TGTGCCAGCAGCTCCCAGCGGGGGCGTAGCACAGATACGCAGTATTTT

D gene: .
V gene: TRBV7-8
J gene: TRBJ2-3
clone size: many
CDR3 protein: CASSTRTSTDTQYF
CDR3 DNA: TGTGCCAGCAGCACGCGGACCAGCACAGATACGCAGTATTTT

D gene: TRBD2
V gene: TRBV2
J gene: TRBJ2-3
clone size: few
CDR3 protein: CASSETSGGAIDTQYF
CDR3 DNA: TGTGCCAGCAGTGAAACTAGCGGGGGGGCAATAGATACGCAGTATTTT

D gene: .
V gene: TRBV27
J gene: TRBJ2-1
clone size: few
CDR3 protein: CASSLRGGSYNEQFF
CDR3 DNA: TGTGCCAGCAGTCTCCGAGGGGGGTCCTACAATGAGCAGTTCTTC

D gene: .
V gene: TRBV7-9
J gene: TRBJ2-7
clone size: many
CDR3 protein: CASSRAGAPYEQYF
CDR3 DNA: TGTGCCAGCAGCCGGGCAGGGGCTCCCTACGAGCAGTACTTC

D gene: .
V gene: TRBV27
J gene: TRBJ2-7
clone size: .
CDR3 protein: CASSPTWEPWSYEQYF
CDR3 DNA: TGTGCCAGCAGTCCAACCTGGGAGCCCTGGTCCTACGAGCAGTACTTC

D gene: .
V gene: TRBV6-6
J gene: TRBJ1-2
clone size: few
CDR3 protein: CASSYRARGDGYTF
CDR3 DNA: TGTGCCAGCAGTTACCGGGCTCGAGGGGATGGCTACACCTTC

D gene: .
V gene: TRBV6-5
J gene: TRBJ2-2
clone size: .
CDR3 protein: CASSYNEVTGELFF
CDR3 DNA: TGTGCCAGCAGTTACAATGAAGTCACCGGGGAGCTGTTTTTT

D gene: TRBD2
V gene: TRBV20-1
J gene: TRBJ2-7
clone size: .
CDR3 protein: CSARLRSGGIDEQYF
CDR3 DNA: TGCAGTGCTAGACTAAGAAGCGGGGGGATAGACGAGCAGTACTTC

D gene: TRBD1
V gene: TRBV7-2
J gene: TRBJ1-1
clone size: many
CDR3 protein: CASSSTTGRDSAFF
CDR3 DNA: TGTGCCAGCAGCTCTACGACAGGGAGGGATTCCGCTTTCTTT

D gene: .
V gene: TRBV16
J gene: TRBJ1-2
clone size: few
CDR3 protein: CASSQDGEKGYTF
CDR3 DNA: TGTGCCAGCAGCCAAGATGGAGAGAAAGGCTACACCTTC

D gene: .
V gene: TRBV7-9
J gene: TRBJ2-7
clone size: few
CDR3 protein: CASSSQGGEQYF
CDR3 DNA: TGTGCCAGCAGCTCGCAGGGAGGCGAGCAGTACTTC

D gene: .
V gene: TRBV9
J gene: TRBJ2-3
clone size: .
CDR3 protein: CASSVVSSDTQYF
CDR3 DNA: TGTGCCAGCAGCGTAGTAAGTTCAGATACGCAGTATTTT

D gene: .
V gene: TRBV3-1
J gene: TRBJ1-4
clone size: .
CDR3 protein: CASSQDSWGRANEKLFF
CDR3 DNA: TGTGCCAGCAGCCAAGATTCGTGGGGCCGAGCTAATGAAAAACTGTTTTTT

D gene: .
V gene: TRBV4-1
J gene: TRBJ2-3
clone size: many
CDR3 protein: CASSLKATGLLNTDTQYF
CDR3 DNA: TGCGCCAGCAGCCTAAAGGCAACGGGACTTCTCAACACAGATACGCAGTATTTT

D gene: TRBD2
V gene: TRBV9
J gene: TRBJ2-3
clone size: .
CDR3 protein: CASSTFSGGADTQYF
CDR3 DNA: TGTGCCAGCAGCACCTTCTCGGGGGGAGCAGATACGCAGTATTTT

D gene: .
V gene: TRBV15
J gene: TRBJ1-6
clone size: .
CDR3 protein: CATSRGDYSPLHF
CDR3 DNA: TGTGCCACCAGCAGGGGCGACTATTCACCCCTCCACTTT

D gene: .
V gene: TRBV10-3
J gene: TRBJ1-6
clone size: .
CDR3 protein: CAISESGGGDNSPLHF
CDR3 DNA: TGTGCCATCAGTGAGTCTGGGGGTGGAGATAATTCACCCCTCCACTTT

D gene: TRBD1
V gene: TRBV12-3/TRBV12-4
J gene: TRBJ2-1
clone size: few
CDR3 protein: CASSFGDSAYNEQFF
CDR3 DNA: TGTGCCAGCAGTTTTGGGGACAGCGCCTACAATGAGCAGTTCTTC

D gene: .
V gene: TRBV6-5
J gene: TRBJ2-2
clone size: few
CDR3 protein: CATRGKNTGELFF
CDR3 DNA: TGTGCCACCCGAGGGAAGAACACCGGGGAGCTGTTTTTT

D gene: .
V gene: TRBV4-1
J gene: TRBJ1-1
clone size: few
CDR3 protein: CASSKNQGNTEAFF
CDR3 DNA: TGCGCCAGCAGCAAAAACCAGGGGAACACTGAAGCTTTCTTT

D gene: .
V gene: TRBV5-3
J gene: TRBJ1-1
clone size: .
CDR3 protein: CASSLYPINTEAFF
CDR3 DNA: TGTGCCAGCAGCTTGTACCCAATTAACACTGAAGCTTTCTTT

D gene: .
V gene: TRBV6-2/TRBV6-3
J gene: TRBJ2-7
clone size: .
CDR3 protein: CASSEYGAGWEDEQYF
CDR3 DNA: TGTGCCAGCAGCGAATACGGGGCAGGTTGGGAGGACGAGCAGTACTTC

D gene: TRBD2
V gene: TRBV20-1
J gene: TRBJ2-3
clone size: .
CDR3 protein: CSATRTSGGADTQYF
CDR3 DNA: TGCAGTGCTACAAGGACTAGCGGGGGGGCAGATACGCAGTATTTT

D gene: .
V gene: TRBV11-1
J gene: TRBJ2-5
clone size: .
CDR3 protein: CASGGRFQETQYF
CDR3 DNA: TGTGCCAGCGGGGGGCGCTTCCAAGAGACCCAGTACTTC

D gene: .
V gene: TRBV6-5
J gene: TRBJ1-2
clone size: few
CDR3 protein: CASSYGWDGAEGYTF
CDR3 DNA: TGTGCCAGCAGTTACGGCTGGGATGGAGCGGAGGGCTACACCTTC

D gene: TRBD2
V gene: TRBV6-1
J gene: TRBJ2-5
clone size: few
CDR3 protein: CASSWGTSGFQETQYF
CDR3 DNA: TGTGCCAGCAGTTGGGGGACTAGCGGCTTCCAAGAGACCCAGTACTTC

D gene: .
V gene: TRBV19
J gene: TRBJ2-1
clone size: few
CDR3 protein: CASAGEGGSYNEQFF
CDR3 DNA: TGTGCCAGTGCCGGTGAAGGGGGCTCCTACAATGAGCAGTTCTTC

D gene: .
V gene: TRBV5-4
J gene: TRBJ2-1
clone size: .
CDR3 protein: CASSSPVGTRPKNEQFF
CDR3 DNA: TGTGCCAGCAGTTCTCCCGTCGGGACAAGGCCAAAAAATGAGCAGTTCTTC

D gene: .
V gene: TRBV7-9
J gene: TRBJ1-2
clone size: few
CDR3 protein: CASSSPGVNGYTF
CDR3 DNA: TGTGCCAGCAGCTCCCCAGGGGTGAATGGCTACACCTTC

D gene: .
V gene: TRBV7-3
J gene: TRBJ2-3
clone size: .
CDR3 protein: CASSLTGATADTQYF
CDR3 DNA: TGTGCCAGCAGCTTAACGGGTGCCACAGCGGATACGCAGTATTTT

D gene: .
V gene: TRBV29-1
J gene: TRBJ1-2
clone size: .
CDR3 protein: CSVVGNGYTF
CDR3 DNA: TGCAGCGTTGTGGGGAATGGCTACACCTTC

D gene: .
V gene: TRBV6-1
J gene: TRBJ2-7
clone size: many
CDR3 protein: CASSEGYEQYF
CDR3 DNA: TGTGCCAGCAGTGAAGGGTACGAGCAGTACTTC

D gene: .
V gene: TRBV24-1
J gene: TRBJ2-1
clone size: .
CDR3 protein: CATSDWGSSYNEQFF
CDR3 DNA: TGTGCCACCAGTGACTGGGGGAGCTCCTACAATGAGCAGTTCTTC

D gene: .
V gene: TRBV11-2
J gene: TRBJ2-7
clone size: few
CDR3 protein: CASSPRTERSEQYF
CDR3 DNA: TGTGCCAGCAGCCCCCGGACAGAGCGGTCCGAGCAGTACTTC

D gene: .
V gene: TRBV4-1
J gene: TRBJ2-5
clone size: .
CDR3 protein: CASSQGPVIGETQYF
CDR3 DNA: TGCGCCAGCAGCCAGGGCCCAGTCATAGGAGAGACCCAGTACTTC

D gene: .
V gene: TRBV7-8
J gene: TRBJ2-5
clone size: few
CDR3 protein: CASSLEVFRETQYF
CDR3 DNA: TGTGCCAGCAGCTTAGAGGTCTTTCGAGAGACCCAGTACTTC

D gene: .
V gene: TRBV7-6
J gene: TRBJ2-1
clone size: many
CDR3 protein: CASSPLTRANEQFF
CDR3 DNA: TGTGCCAGCAGCCCTTTGACTAGGGCCAATGAGCAGTTCTTC

D gene: TRBD1
V gene: TRBV7-6
J gene: TRBJ2-7
clone size: many
CDR3 protein: CASSLAAGQANEQYF
CDR3 DNA: TGTGCCAGCAGCTTAGCTGCGGGACAGGCCAACGAGCAGTACTTC

D gene: .
V gene: TRBV2
J gene: TRBJ2-7
clone size: few
CDR3 protein: CASSDLGSSYEQYF
CDR3 DNA: TGTGCCAGCAGTGACTTGGGGTCATCCTACGAGCAGTACTTC

D gene: TRBD2
V gene: TRBV2
J gene: TRBJ2-5
clone size: .
CDR3 protein: CASYRTGGEETQYF
CDR3 DNA: TGTGCCAGCTACCGGACTGGGGGGGAGGAGACCCAGTACTTC

D gene: TRBD2
V gene: TRBV7-3
J gene: TRBJ2-3
clone size: .
CDR3 protein: CASSSGTSGGDTQYF
CDR3 DNA: TGTGCCAGCAGCTCAGGGACTAGTGGGGGGGATACGCAGTATTTT

D gene: TRBD1
V gene: TRBV12-3/TRBV12-4
J gene: TRBJ1-5
clone size: few
CDR3 protein: CASTDRVRYQPQHF
CDR3 DNA: TGTGCCAGCACAGACAGGGTAAGGTATCAGCCCCAGCATTTT

D gene: .
V gene: TRBV20-1
J gene: TRBJ2-5
clone size: .
CDR3 protein: CSASDWTDGGETQYF
CDR3 DNA: TGCAGTGCTAGCGATTGGACAGATGGCGGGGAGACCCAGTACTTC

D gene: .
V gene: TRBV7-9
J gene: TRBJ2-7
clone size: few
CDR3 protein: CASSGWQTPYEQYF
CDR3 DNA: TGTGCCAGCAGTGGGTGGCAGACTCCCTACGAGCAGTACTTC

D gene: TRBD1
V gene: TRBV2
J gene: TRBJ2-1
clone size: .
CDR3 protein: CASRRTGAANEQFF
CDR3 DNA: TGTGCCAGCAGGAGGACAGGGGCCGCAAATGAGCAGTTCTTC

D gene: TRBD1
V gene: TRBV6-6
J gene: TRBJ2-1
clone size: few
CDR3 protein: CASSYDRGQNNEQFF
CDR3 DNA: TGTGCCAGCAGTTACGACAGGGGGCAGAACAATGAGCAGTTCTTC

D gene: TRBD2
V gene: TRBV7-2
J gene: TRBJ2-5
clone size: .
CDR3 protein: CASSLWGGGLQETQYF
CDR3 DNA: TGTGCCAGCAGCTTATGGGGCGGGGGGCTCCAAGAGACCCAGTACTTC

D gene: TRBD1
V gene: TRBV7-9
J gene: TRBJ1-2
clone size: .
CDR3 protein: CASSSEAGGMPYGYTF
CDR3 DNA: TGTGCCAGCAGCTCCGAGGCAGGGGGGATGCCCTATGGCTACACCTTC

D gene: .
V gene: TRBV24-1
J gene: TRBJ2-7
clone size: few
CDR3 protein: CATSGAVYEQYF
CDR3 DNA: TGTGCCACCAGTGGCGCGGTCTACGAGCAGTACTTC

D gene: .
V gene: TRBV28
J gene: TRBJ1-5
clone size: .
CDR3 protein: CASSSDREGSNQPQHF
CDR3 DNA: TGTGCCAGCAGTTCAGACCGGGAAGGGAGCAATCAGCCCCAGCATTTT

D gene: .
V gene: TRBV27
J gene: TRBJ2-7
clone size: .
CDR3 protein: CASSLRYNSYEQYF
CDR3 DNA: TGTGCCAGCAGTTTAAGGTACAACTCCTACGAGCAGTACTTC

D gene: TRBD2
V gene: TRBV9
J gene: TRBJ2-3
clone size: few
CDR3 protein: CASSVETSGGADTQYF
CDR3 DNA: TGTGCCAGCAGCGTAGAAACTAGCGGGGGAGCAGATACGCAGTATTTT

D gene: .
V gene: TRBV12-3/TRBV12-4
J gene: TRBJ2-6
clone size: .
CDR3 protein: CASSPILSGANVLTF
CDR3 DNA: TGTGCCAGCAGCCCCATTCTGTCTGGGGCCAACGTCCTGACTTTC

D gene: .
V gene: TRBV7-8
J gene: TRBJ2-7
clone size: many
CDR3 protein: CASSQRQAYEQYF
CDR3 DNA: TGTGCCAGCAGCCAGAGACAGGCCTACGAGCAGTACTTC